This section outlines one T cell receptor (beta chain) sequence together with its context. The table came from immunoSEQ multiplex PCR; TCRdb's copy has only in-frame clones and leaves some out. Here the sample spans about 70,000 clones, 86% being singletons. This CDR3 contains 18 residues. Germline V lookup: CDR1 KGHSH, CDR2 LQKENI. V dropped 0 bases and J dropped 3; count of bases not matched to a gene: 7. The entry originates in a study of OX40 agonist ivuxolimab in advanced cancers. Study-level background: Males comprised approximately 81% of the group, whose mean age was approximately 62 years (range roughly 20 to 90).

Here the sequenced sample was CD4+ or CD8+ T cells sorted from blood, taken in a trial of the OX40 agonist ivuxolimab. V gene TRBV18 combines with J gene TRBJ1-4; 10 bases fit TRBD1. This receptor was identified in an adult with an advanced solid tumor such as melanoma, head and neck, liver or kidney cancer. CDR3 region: CASSPPSDRGGANEKLFF. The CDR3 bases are TGTGCCAGCTCACCACCATCGGACAGGGGGGGGGCTAATGAAAAACTGTTTTTT. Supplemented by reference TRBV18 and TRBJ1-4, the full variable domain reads NAGVMQNPRHLVRRRGQEARLRCSPMKGHSHVYWYRQLPEEGLKFMVYLQKENIIDESGMPKERFSAEFPKEGPSILRIQQVVRGDSAAYFCASSPPSDRGGANEKLFFGSGTQLSVL.